The rows below give T cell receptor beta chains drawn from one sample of a study of T cell responses to AZD1222 COVID-19 vaccine. Some clones are missing from TCRdb's copy, which holds only in-frame ones; the method was immunoSEQ multiplex PCR. The table includes 110,000 or so clones, about 86% detected once. Specimen: peripheral blood, collected 28 days after the second AZD1222 dose. These receptors originate from an adult who received the AZD1222 COVID-19 vaccine. CDR3s include the opening cysteine and the closing phenylalanine or tryptophan. Fields, in order: clone size, V gene, J gene, D gene, CDR3 protein, CDR3 DNA. D genes are given only for firm matches. Clone size is stated in some rows and not others, as once, few, many or a class when expanded.

clone_size: .; v_call: TRBV27; j_call: TRBJ2-7; d_call: .; cdr3_aa: CASSFQDSYEQYF; cdr3_nt: TGTGCCAGCAGTTTCCAGGATTCTTACGAGCAGTACTTC
clone_size: .; v_call: TRBV28; j_call: TRBJ1-1; d_call: .; cdr3_aa: CASSFTGLQSSEAFF; cdr3_nt: TGTGCCAGCAGTTTCACAGGGCTACAGTCGTCTGAAGCTTTCTTT
clone_size: .; v_call: TRBV4-3; j_call: TRBJ1-5; d_call: .; cdr3_aa: CASSQDWRPYQPQHF; cdr3_nt: TGCGCCAGCAGCCAAGACTGGAGGCCCTATCAGCCCCAGCATTTT
clone_size: .; v_call: TRBV3-1/TRBV3-2; j_call: TRBJ1-2; d_call: .; cdr3_aa: CASSQDDWSGGYTF; cdr3_nt: TGTGCCAGCAGCCAAGATGACTGGTCGGGTGGCTACACCTTC
clone_size: .; v_call: TRBV3-1/TRBV3-2; j_call: TRBJ1-1; d_call: .; cdr3_aa: CASSQSENTEAFF; cdr3_nt: TGTGCCAGCAGCCAATCAGAGAACACTGAAGCTTTCTTT
clone_size: .; v_call: TRBV6-2/TRBV6-3; j_call: TRBJ2-3; d_call: .; cdr3_aa: CASSRTKAIERPFMVGGDTQYF; cdr3_nt: TGTGCCAGCAGCCGGACAAAGGCAATCGAAAGGCCGTTCATGGTTGGGGGAGATACGCAGTATTTT
clone_size: once; v_call: TRBV28; j_call: TRBJ1-2; d_call: TRBD1; cdr3_aa: CASSSGQQLYGYTF; cdr3_nt: TGTGCCAGCAGTTCGGGACAGCAGCTCTATGGCTACACCTTC
clone_size: .; v_call: TRBV14; j_call: TRBJ1-2; d_call: TRBD1; cdr3_aa: CASSPRDRAQDGYTF; cdr3_nt: TGTGCCAGCAGCCCCCGGGACAGGGCCCAGGATGGCTACACCTTC
clone_size: .; v_call: TRBV5-1; j_call: TRBJ2-5; d_call: TRBD1; cdr3_aa: CASSGTDQETQYF; cdr3_nt: TGCGCCAGCTCCGGGACAGACCAAGAGACCCAGTACTTC
clone_size: .; v_call: TRBV7-8; j_call: TRBJ2-2; d_call: .; cdr3_aa: CASSPYRDIIGELFF; cdr3_nt: TGTGCCAGCAGCCCCTACCGGGACATTATCGGGGAGCTGTTTTTT
clone_size: .; v_call: TRBV3-1/TRBV3-2; j_call: TRBJ2-7; d_call: .; cdr3_aa: CASSQAGQIRTYEQYF; cdr3_nt: TGTGCCAGCAGCCAAGCCGGGCAGATAAGAACCTACGAGCAGTACTTC
clone_size: .; v_call: TRBV28; j_call: TRBJ1-4; d_call: .; cdr3_aa: CASRVLNEKLFF; cdr3_nt: TGTGCCAGCCGGGTCCTAAATGAAAAACTGTTTTTT
clone_size: .; v_call: TRBV30; j_call: TRBJ1-5; d_call: .; cdr3_aa: CAWSVFWGQGSNQPQHF; cdr3_nt: TGTGCCTGGAGTGTTTTTTGGGGTCAGGGCAGCAATCAGCCCCAGCATTTT
clone_size: .; v_call: TRBV6-2/TRBV6-3; j_call: TRBJ1-1; d_call: TRBD1; cdr3_aa: CASSNEGARVTEAFF; cdr3_nt: TGTGCCAGCAGTAATGAGGGGGCGAGGGTTACTGAAGCTTTCTTT
clone_size: .; v_call: TRBV4-1; j_call: TRBJ2-3; d_call: .; cdr3_aa: CASSGDGYYSTDTQYF; cdr3_nt: TGCGCCAGCAGCGGAGATGGGTACTACAGCACAGATACGCAGTATTTT
clone_size: .; v_call: TRBV7-9; j_call: TRBJ2-2; d_call: .; cdr3_aa: CASSSTWTGELFF; cdr3_nt: TGTGCCAGCAGTTCCACCTGGACCGGGGAGCTGTTTTTT
clone_size: .; v_call: TRBV6-1; j_call: TRBJ1-6; d_call: TRBD1; cdr3_aa: CASSWGQGGNSPLHF; cdr3_nt: TGTGCCAGCAGTTGGGGACAGGGGGGTAATTCACCCCTCCACTTT
clone_size: .; v_call: TRBV7-8; j_call: TRBJ1-2; d_call: .; cdr3_aa: CASSPDSSPSGYGYTF; cdr3_nt: TGTGCCAGCAGCCCCGACAGTTCCCCTTCTGGCTATGGCTACACCTTC
clone_size: .; v_call: TRBV5-4; j_call: TRBJ1-3; d_call: TRBD1; cdr3_aa: CASSLTGTAGNTIYF; cdr3_nt: TGTGCCAGCAGCTTGACAGGGACAGCGGGAAACACCATATATTTT
clone_size: .; v_call: TRBV10-1; j_call: TRBJ1-1; d_call: .; cdr3_aa: CASSDVVGRDGTEAFF; cdr3_nt: TGCGCCAGCAGTGATGTTGTGGGCAGGGACGGCACTGAAGCTTTCTTT
clone_size: .; v_call: TRBV6-2/TRBV6-3; j_call: TRBJ1-6; d_call: .; cdr3_aa: CASSYESSYNSPLHF; cdr3_nt: TGTGCCAGCAGTTACGAGAGCTCCTATAATTCACCCCTCCACTTT
clone_size: .; v_call: TRBV30; j_call: TRBJ2-3; d_call: TRBD2; cdr3_aa: CAWSGGLAGGTDTQYF; cdr3_nt: TGTGCCTGGAGTGGAGGACTAGCGGGGGGCACAGATACGCAGTATTTT
clone_size: .; v_call: TRBV3-1/TRBV3-2; j_call: TRBJ2-1; d_call: .; cdr3_aa: CASSRSRGSYNEQFF; cdr3_nt: TGTGCCAGCAGCCGGTCGCGGGGCTCCTACAATGAGCAGTTCTTC
clone_size: .; v_call: TRBV10-2; j_call: TRBJ2-7; d_call: .; cdr3_aa: CASGPGGTGEQYF; cdr3_nt: TGCGCCAGCGGGCCCGGGGGAACCGGCGAGCAGTACTTC